A selection of T cell receptor beta chains follows, all from one sample in a study of T-cell reconstitution after alpha-beta-depleted transplantation in children. MiXCR, run by TCRdb on the PCR reads, gives a single entry per CDR3 protein. Among roughly 590,000 distinct CDR3 sequences, around 17% were seen once, and the ten largest hold approximately 1%. The sample in question was PBMCs from the stem cell graft donor, obtained from the stem cell graft. Every receptor here comes from a human donor who donated a stem cell graft to a child with acute myeloid leukemia. Both conserved end residues are part of each CDR3. D genes are given only for firm matches. Part of the rows lack a size; the others show once, few, many or a class for expanded clones.

TRBJ1-1 TRBV24-1 TRBD1 many CATQLSPGQGVRNTEAFF TGTGCCACCCAACTATCACCGGGACAGGGCGTTCGGAACACTGAAGCTTTCTTT
TRBJ2-5 TRBV7-9 TRBD1 few CASSLVRQGAETQYF TGTGCCAGCAGCTTAGTCCGACAGGGGGCTGAGACCCAGTACTTC
TRBJ2-6 TRBV5-1 - few CASSGQSLSGANVLTF TGCGCCAGCAGCGGACAGTCCCTCTCTGGGGCCAACGTCCTGACTTTC
TRBJ1-2 TRBV27 - - CASSLKGSQGYTF TGTGCCAGCAGTTTAAAGGGATCGCAGGGCTACACCTTC
TRBJ2-7 TRBV12-3/TRBV12-4 - few CASSSGGDSFQYF TGTGCCAGCAGCTCAGGGGGGGATAGTTTTCAGTACTTC
TRBJ2-7 TRBV7-9 TRBD1 - CASSSSQIQGLYEQYF TGTGCCAGCAGCTCAAGCCAAATACAGGGGCTATACGAGCAGTACTTC
TRBJ2-4 TRBV29-1 - few CSARSTGPKNIQYF TGCAGCGCTAGGTCGACGGGGCCTAAAAACATTCAGTACTTC
TRBJ2-7 TRBV29-1 - few CSVASLGGAYEQYF TGCAGCGTTGCATCACTAGGAGGAGCCTACGAGCAGTACTTC
TRBJ2-1 TRBV20-1 TRBD2 many CSASGKRDYNEQFF TGCAGTGCTAGCGGCAAGCGGGACTACAATGAGCAGTTCTTC
TRBJ1-2 TRBV28 - few CATLQANYGYTF TGTGCCACCCTTCAAGCTAACTATGGCTACACCTTC
TRBJ1-2 TRBV29-1 TRBD1 many CSVDSQGGLAYGYTF TGCAGCGTTGACTCCCAGGGGGGGCTAGCATATGGCTACACCTTC
TRBJ2-3 TRBV6-6 - many CASSYGDTQYF TGTGCCAGCAGTTACGGGGATACGCAGTATTTT
TRBJ2-4 TRBV20-1 TRBD2 few CSAKPGLAGMEGAKNIQYF TGCAGTGCTAAACCGGGACTAGCGGGGATGGAGGGAGCCAAAAACATTCAGTACTTC
TRBJ1-4 TRBV12-3/TRBV12-4 - few CASSLETAGGKKLFF TGTGCCAGCAGTTTAGAAACGGCAGGTGGAAAAAAACTGTTTTTT
TRBJ2-2 TRBV27 TRBD1 - CASSLQRAPGQGTGELFF TGTGCCAGCAGTTTACAGCGGGCGCCGGGACAGGGCACCGGGGAGCTGTTTTTT
TRBJ1-1 TRBV20-1 - - CSASEGWKNTDAFF TGCAGTGCCAGCGAAGGGTGGAAGAACACTGACGCTTTCTTT
TRBJ2-3 TRBV12-3/TRBV12-4 TRBD2 many CASSLRGGGSTDTQYF TGTGCCAGCAGTTTACGGGGCGGGGGTAGCACAGATACGCAGTATTTT
TRBJ2-1 TRBV29-1 - many CSVASTTPNEQFF TGCAGCGTTGCCTCGACGACTCCTAATGAGCAGTTCTTC
TRBJ2-5 TRBV29-1 - many CSLFYPMRETQYF TGCAGCTTATTCTACCCCATGAGAGAGACCCAGTACTTC
TRBJ2-2 TRBV4-1 - few CASSHTTNTGELFF TGCGCCAGCAGCCACACTACGAACACCGGGGAGCTGTTTTTT
TRBJ1-6 TRBV10-2 TRBD1 once CASTTTGVNNSPLHF TGCGCCAGCACCACTACAGGGGTAAACAATTCACCCCTCCACTTT
TRBJ1-2 TRBV12-3/TRBV12-4 TRBD1 many CASTGDRANYGYTF TGTGCCAGCACCGGGGACAGGGCAAACTATGGCTACACCTTC
TRBJ2-5 TRBV5-6 - many CASSLYLQETQYF TGTGCCAGCAGCTTGTACCTTCAAGAGACCCAGTACTTC
TRBJ1-4 TRBV12-3/TRBV12-4 - few CASSIGAYNEKLFF TGTGCCAGCAGTATAGGGGCTTATAATGAAAAACTGTTTTTT
TRBJ1-2 TRBV29-1 - many CSARAQLQGRKYGYTF TGCAGCGCAAGGGCACAACTCCAGGGTAGGAAGTATGGCTACACCTTC
TRBJ1-1 TRBV5-6 - many CASSLRSALMNTEAFF TGTGCCAGCAGCTTGAGGAGCGCACTGATGAACACTGAAGCTTTCTTT